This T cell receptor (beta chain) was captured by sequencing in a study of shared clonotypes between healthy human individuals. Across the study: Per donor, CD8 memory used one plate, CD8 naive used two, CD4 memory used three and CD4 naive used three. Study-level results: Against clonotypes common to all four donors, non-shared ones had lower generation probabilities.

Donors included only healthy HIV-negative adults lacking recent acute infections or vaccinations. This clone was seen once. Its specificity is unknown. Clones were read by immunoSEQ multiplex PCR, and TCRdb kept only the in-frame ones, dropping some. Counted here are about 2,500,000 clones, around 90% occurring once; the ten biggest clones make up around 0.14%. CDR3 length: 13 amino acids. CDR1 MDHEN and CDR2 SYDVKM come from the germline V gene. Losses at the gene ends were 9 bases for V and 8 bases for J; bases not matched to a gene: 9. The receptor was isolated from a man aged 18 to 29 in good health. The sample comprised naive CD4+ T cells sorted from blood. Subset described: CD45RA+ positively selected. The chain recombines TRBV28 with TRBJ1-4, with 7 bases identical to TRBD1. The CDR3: CASNEGAGEKLFF. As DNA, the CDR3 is TGTGCCAGTAACGAGGGGGCAGGGGAAAAACTGTTTTTT.